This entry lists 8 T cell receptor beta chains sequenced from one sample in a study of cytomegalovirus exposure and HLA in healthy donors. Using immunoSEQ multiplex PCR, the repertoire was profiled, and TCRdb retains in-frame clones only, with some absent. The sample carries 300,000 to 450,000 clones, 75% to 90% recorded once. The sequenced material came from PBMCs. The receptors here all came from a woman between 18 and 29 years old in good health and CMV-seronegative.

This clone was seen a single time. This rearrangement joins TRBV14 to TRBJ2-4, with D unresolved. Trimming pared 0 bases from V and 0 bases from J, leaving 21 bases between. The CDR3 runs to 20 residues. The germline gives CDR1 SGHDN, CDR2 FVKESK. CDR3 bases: TGTGCCAGCAGCCAAGATCCCTCTCTATATGAAGTTCTAGCCAAAAACATTCAGTACTTC. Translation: CASSQDPSLYEVLAKNIQYF.

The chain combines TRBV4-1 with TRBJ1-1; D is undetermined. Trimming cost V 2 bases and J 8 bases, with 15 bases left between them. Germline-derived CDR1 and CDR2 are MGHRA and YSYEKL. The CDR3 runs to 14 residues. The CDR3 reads CASSQKTTATEAFF. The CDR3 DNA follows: TGCGCCAGCAGCCAAAAAACTACTGCCACGGAAGCTTTCTTT.

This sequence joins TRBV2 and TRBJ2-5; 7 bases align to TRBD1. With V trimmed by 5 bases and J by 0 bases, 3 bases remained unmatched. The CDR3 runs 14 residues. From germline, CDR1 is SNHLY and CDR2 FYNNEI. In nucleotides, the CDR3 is TGTGCCAGCAGTACGGACAGGAACCAAGAGACCCAGTACTTC. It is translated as CASSTDRNQETQYF.

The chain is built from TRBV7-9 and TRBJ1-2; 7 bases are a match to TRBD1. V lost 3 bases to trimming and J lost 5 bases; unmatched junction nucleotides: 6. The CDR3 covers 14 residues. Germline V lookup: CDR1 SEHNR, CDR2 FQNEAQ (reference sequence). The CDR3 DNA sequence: TGTGCCAGCAGCTTGACAGGGTATGAGTATGGCTACACCTTC. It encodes CASSLTGYEYGYTF.

The CDR3 bases are TGTGCCTGGGCGGACATTGGTTACGAGCAGTACTTC. This encodes CAWADIGYEQYF. The genes are TRBV30 and TRBJ2-7; a weak D match, TRBD1 (5 bases). Trimming shortened V by 5 bases and J by 4 bases, and 12 bases separated the two germline ends. CDR1 is GTSNPN, CDR2 SVGIG, per germline (reference sequence). This CDR3 contains 12 residues.

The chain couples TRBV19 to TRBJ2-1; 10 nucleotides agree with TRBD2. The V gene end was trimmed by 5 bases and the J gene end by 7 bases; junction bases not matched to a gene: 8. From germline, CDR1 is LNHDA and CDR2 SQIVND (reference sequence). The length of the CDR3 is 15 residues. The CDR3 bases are TGTGCCAGTAGTGATAGCGGGGGGCCCATTAATGAGCAGTTCTTC. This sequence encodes CASSDSGGPINEQFF.

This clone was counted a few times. CDR3 sequence: CASSQDGTSQETQYF. The CDR3 DNA reads as TGTGCCAGCAGCCAAGATGGGACTAGCCAAGAGACCCAGTACTTC. The rearrangement joins TRBV4-2 to TRBJ2-5; 8 nucleotides align to TRBD2. Germline assignment: CDR1 LGHNA and CDR2 YNFKEQ. The ends lost 0 bases at V and 1 base at J; junction bases unmatched: 1. This CDR3 contains 15 residues.

Here the CDR3 DNA reads TGTGCCAGCAGTGCATATCAGGGGAACACTGAAGCTTTCTTT. This codes for CASSAYQGNTEAFF. J is TRBJ1-1 and V is TRBV27; D might be TRBD1 (5 bases). Looked up from germline, CDR1 is MNHEY and CDR2 is SMNVEV (reference sequence). The CDR3 sequence is 14 residues long. With 5 bases removed from V and 1 base from J, the gap between germline ends came to 11 bases.